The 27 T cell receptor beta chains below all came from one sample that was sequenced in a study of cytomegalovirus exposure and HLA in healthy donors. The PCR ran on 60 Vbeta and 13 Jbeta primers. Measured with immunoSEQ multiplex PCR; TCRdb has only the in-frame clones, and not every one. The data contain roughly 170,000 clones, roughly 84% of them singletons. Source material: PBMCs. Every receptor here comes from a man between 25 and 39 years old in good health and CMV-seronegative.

The CDR3 protein is CASSLQGAVTEAFF. CDR3 DNA: TGTGCCAGTAGTCTCCAGGGGGCGGTCACTGAAGCTTTCTTT. V and J are TRBV19 and TRBJ1-1; 8 nucleotides agree with TRBD1. CDR3 length: 14 residues. Germline lookup yields CDR1 LNHDA and CDR2 SQIVND (reference sequence). V gave up 5 bases and J gave up 4 bases; unmatched junction bases: 6.

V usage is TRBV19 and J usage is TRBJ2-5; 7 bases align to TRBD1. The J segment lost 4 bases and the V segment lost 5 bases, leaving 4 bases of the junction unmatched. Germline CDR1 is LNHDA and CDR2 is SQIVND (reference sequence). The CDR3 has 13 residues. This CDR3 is CASSETGRETQYF. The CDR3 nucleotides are TGTGCCAGTAGTGAGACAGGGCGAGAGACCCAGTACTTC.

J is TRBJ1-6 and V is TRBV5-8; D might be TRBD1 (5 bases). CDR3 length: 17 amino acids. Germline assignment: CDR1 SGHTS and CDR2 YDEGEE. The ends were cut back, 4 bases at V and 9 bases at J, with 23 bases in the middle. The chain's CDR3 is CASSQRNPGLPISPLHF. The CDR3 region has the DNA TGTGCCAGCAGCCAAAGAAACCCGGGACTACCGATTTCACCCCTCCACTTT.

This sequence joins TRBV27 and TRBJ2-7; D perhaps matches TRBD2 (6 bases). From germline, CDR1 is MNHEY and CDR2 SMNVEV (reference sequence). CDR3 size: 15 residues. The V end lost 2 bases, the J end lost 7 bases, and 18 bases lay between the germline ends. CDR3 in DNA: TGTGCCAGCAGTTTACGAGGCCTAGCGATGGGTGAGCAGTACTTC. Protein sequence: CASSLRGLAMGEQYF.

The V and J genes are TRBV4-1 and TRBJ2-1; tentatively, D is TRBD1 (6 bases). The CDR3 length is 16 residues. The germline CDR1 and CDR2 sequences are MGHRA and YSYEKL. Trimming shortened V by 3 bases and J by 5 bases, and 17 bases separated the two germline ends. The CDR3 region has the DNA TGCGCCAGCAGCCAGATTGGGACAAAGAGAGACAATGAGCAGTTCTTC. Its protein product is CASSQIGTKRDNEQFF.

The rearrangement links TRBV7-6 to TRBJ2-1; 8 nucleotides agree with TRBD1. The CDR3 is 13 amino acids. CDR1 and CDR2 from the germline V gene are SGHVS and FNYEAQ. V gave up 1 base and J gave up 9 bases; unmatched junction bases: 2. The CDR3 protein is CASSLGTGPEQFF. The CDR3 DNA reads TGTGCCAGCAGCTTAGGGACAGGGCCTGAGCAGTTCTTC.

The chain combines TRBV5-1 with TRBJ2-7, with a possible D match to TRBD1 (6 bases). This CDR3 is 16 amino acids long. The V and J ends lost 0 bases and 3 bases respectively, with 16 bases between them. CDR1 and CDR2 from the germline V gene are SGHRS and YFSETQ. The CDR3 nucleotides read TGCGCCAGCAGCTTGGTTCCCAACAGGGTTAGCTACGAGCAGTACTTC. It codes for CASSLVPNRVSYEQYF.

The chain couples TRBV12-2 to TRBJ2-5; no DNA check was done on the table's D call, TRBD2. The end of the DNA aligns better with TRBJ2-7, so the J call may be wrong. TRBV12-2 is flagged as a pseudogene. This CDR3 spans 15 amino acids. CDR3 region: CASRALAGGHYEQYF. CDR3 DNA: TGTGCAAGTCGCGCCCTAGCGGGAGGGCACTACGAGCAGTACTTC.

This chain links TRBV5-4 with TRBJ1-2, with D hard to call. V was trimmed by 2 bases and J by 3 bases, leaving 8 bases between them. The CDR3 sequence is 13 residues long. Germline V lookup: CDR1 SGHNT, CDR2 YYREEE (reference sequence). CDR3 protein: CASSFREDYGYTF. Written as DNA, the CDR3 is TGTGCCAGCAGCTTCCGCGAGGACTATGGCTACACCTTC.

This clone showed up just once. CDR3 DNA: TGTGCCAGTAGTATTTCGGGACAGGTCCGAGGTGGCTACACCTTC. It is translated as CASSISGQVRGGYTF. The V call is TRBV19, the J call TRBJ1-2, with TRBD1 identical over 8 bases. CDR3 length equals 15 residues. The V and J ends lost 3 bases and 7 bases, in that order; junction bases with no gene match: 10. Germline assignment: CDR1 LNHDA and CDR2 SQIVND (reference sequence).

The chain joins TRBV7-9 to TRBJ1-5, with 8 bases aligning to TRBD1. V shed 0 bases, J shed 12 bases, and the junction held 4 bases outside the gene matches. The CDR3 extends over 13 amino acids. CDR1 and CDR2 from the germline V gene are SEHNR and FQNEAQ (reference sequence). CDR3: CASSLATGVDQHF. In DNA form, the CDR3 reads TGTGCCAGCAGCTTAGCGACAGGGGTTGACCAGCATTTT.

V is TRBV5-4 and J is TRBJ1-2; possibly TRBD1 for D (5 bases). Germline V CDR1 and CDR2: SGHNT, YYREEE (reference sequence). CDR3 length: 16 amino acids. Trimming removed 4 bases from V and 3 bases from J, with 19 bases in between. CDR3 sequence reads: CASSPQAGGGHYGYTF. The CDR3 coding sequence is TGTGCCAGCAGCCCCCAGGCTGGGGGAGGTCACTATGGCTACACCTTC.

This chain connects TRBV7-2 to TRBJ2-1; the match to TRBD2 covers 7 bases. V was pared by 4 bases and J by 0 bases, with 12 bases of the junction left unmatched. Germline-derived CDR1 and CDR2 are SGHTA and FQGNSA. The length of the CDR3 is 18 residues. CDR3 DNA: TGTGCCAGCAGCTCCGGGGGTGGGCGGGGGAGCTCCTACAATGAGCAGTTCTTC. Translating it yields CASSSGGGRGSSYNEQFF.

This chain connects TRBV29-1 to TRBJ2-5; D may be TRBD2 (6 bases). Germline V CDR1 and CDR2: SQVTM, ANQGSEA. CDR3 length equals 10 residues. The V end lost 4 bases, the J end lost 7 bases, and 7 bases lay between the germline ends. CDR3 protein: CSVVRGTQYF. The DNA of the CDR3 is TGCAGCGTTGTGCGGGGGACCCAGTACTTC.

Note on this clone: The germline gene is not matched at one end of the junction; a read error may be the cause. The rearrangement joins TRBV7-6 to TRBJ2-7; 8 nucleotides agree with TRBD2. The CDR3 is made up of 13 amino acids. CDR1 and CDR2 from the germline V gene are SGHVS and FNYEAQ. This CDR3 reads CASSPQVGEAGDF. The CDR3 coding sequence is TGTGCCAGCAGCCCCCAAGTCGGGGAAGCGGGGGACTTC.

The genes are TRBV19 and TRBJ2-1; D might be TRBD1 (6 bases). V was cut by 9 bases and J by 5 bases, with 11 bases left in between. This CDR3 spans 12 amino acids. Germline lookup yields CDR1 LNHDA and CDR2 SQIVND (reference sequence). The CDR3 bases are TGTGCCAGCCAACCAGGGGACAATGAGCAGTTCTTC. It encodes CASQPGDNEQFF.

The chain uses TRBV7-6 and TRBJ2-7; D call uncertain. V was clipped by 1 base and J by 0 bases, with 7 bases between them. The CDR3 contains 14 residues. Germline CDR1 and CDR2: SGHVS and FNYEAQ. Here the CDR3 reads CASSLGAVSYEQYF. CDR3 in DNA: TGTGCCAGCAGCTTAGGGGCAGTCTCCTACGAGCAGTACTTC.

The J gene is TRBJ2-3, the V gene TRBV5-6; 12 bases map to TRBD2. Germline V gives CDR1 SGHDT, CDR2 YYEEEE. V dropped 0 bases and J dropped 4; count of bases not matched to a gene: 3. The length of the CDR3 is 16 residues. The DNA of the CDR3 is TGTGCCAGCAGCTTGGATGGACTAGCGGGGTCAGATACGCAGTATTTT. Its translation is CASSLDGLAGSDTQYF.

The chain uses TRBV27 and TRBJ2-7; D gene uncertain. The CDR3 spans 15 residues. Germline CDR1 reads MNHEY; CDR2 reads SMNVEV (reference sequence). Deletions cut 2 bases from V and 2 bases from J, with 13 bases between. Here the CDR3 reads CASSLVRSQPYEQYF. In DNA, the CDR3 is TGTGCCAGCAGTTTAGTCCGGTCCCAACCCTACGAGCAGTACTTC.

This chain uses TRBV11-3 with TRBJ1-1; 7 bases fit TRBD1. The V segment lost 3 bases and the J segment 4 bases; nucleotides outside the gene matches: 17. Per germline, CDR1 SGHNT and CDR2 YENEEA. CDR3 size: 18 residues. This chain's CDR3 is CASSFLEGAVGGGTEAFF. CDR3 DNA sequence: TGTGCCAGCAGCTTCTTAGAGGGGGCGGTGGGGGGAGGCACTGAAGCTTTCTTT.

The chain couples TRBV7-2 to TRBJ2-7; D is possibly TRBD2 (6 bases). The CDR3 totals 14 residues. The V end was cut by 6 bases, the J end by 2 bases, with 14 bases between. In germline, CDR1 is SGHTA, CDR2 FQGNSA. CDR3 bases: TGTGCCAGCAGTCGCGGGACTTACCCCTACGAGCAGTACTTC. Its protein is CASSRGTYPYEQYF.

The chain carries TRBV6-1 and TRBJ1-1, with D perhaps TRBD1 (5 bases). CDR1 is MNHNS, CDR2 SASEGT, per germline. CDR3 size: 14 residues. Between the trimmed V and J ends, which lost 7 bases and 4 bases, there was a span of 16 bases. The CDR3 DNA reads TGTGCCAGCAATCGGGGGTGGCAGGGCACTGAAGCTTTCTTT. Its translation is CASNRGWQGTEAFF.

In DNA, the CDR3 is TGCAGCGTGTCTGAGACAGGAGGGAACACTGAAGCTTTCTTT. Translating it yields CSVSETGGNTEAFF. V usage is TRBV29-1 and J usage is TRBJ1-1; weak D call: TRBD1 (6 bases). V was cut by 6 bases and J by 1 base, with 15 bases left in between. The CDR3 contains 14 residues. From germline, CDR1 is SQVTM and CDR2 ANQGSEA.

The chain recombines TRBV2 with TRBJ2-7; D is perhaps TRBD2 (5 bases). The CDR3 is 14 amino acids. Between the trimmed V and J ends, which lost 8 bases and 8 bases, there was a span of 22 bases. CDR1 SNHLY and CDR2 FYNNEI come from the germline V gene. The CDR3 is CASGETPKPNKQYF. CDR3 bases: TGTGCCAGCGGGGAGACCCCTAAGCCGAATAAGCAGTACTTC.

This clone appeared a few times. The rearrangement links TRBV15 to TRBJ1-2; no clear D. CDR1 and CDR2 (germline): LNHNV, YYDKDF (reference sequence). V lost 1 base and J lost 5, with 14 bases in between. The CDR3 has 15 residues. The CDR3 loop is CATSRVGERRYGYTF. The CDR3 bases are TGTGCCACCAGCAGAGTAGGAGAACGGAGATATGGCTACACCTTC.

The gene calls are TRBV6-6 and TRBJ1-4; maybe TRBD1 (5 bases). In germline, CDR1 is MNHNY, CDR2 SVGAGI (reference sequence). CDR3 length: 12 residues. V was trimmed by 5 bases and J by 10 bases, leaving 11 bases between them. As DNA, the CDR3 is TGTGCCAGCAGTCCCAGGGTGGGAAAACTGTTTTTT. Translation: CASSPRVGKLFF.

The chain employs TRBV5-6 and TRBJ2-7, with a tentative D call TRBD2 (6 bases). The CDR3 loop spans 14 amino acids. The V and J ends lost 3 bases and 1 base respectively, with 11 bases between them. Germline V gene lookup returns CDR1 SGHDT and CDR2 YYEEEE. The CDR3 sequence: CASSSGGGSYEQYF. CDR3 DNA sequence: TGTGCCAGCAGCTCCGGGGGAGGATCCTACGAGCAGTACTTC. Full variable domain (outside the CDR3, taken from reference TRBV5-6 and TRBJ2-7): DAGVTQSPTHLIKTRGQQVTLRCSPKSGHDTVSWYQQALGQGPQFIFQYYEEEERQRGNFPDRFSGHQFPNYSSELNVNALLLGDSALYLCASSSGGGSYEQYFGPGTRLTVT.